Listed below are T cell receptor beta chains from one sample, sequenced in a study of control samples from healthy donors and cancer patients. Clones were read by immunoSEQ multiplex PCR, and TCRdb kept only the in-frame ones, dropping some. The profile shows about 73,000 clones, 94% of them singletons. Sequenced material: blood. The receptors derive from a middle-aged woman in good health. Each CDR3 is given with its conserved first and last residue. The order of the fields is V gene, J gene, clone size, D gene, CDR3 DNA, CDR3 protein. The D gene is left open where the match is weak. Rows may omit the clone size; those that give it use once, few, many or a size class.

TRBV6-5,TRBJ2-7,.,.,TGTGCCAGCATAGATAGGTCCTACGAGCAGTACTTC,CASIDRSYEQYF
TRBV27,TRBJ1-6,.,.,TGTGCCAGCAGTTCCTCGGACATACCACCCCTCCACTTT,CASSSSDIPPLHF
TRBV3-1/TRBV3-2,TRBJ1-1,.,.,TGTGCCAGCAGCCTCCGGGACACGAACACTGAAGCTTTCTTT,CASSLRDTNTEAFF
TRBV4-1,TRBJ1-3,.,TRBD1,TGCGCCAGCAGCCAAGGTCCGGGACAGACCTCTGCTGGAAACACCATATATTTT,CASSQGPGQTSAGNTIYF
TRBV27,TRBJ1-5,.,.,TGTGCCAGCAGTCCAGGGAATCACGAGAATCAGCCCCAGCATTTT,CASSPGNHENQPQHF
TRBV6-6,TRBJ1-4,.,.,TGTGCCAGCAGTTACCTCGGACGGGGTAATGAAAAACTGTTTTTT,CASSYLGRGNEKLFF
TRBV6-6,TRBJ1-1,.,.,TGTGCCAGCAGTAAATATGGTGGTGACACTGAAGCTTTCTTT,CASSKYGGDTEAFF
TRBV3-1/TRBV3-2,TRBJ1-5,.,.,TGTGCCAGCAGCCAAGCAGGCATGATGACGCCCCAGCATTTT,CASSQAGMMTPQHF
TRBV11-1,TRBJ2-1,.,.,TGTGCCAGCAGCTTAGCGCAAAGCTCCTACAATGAGCAGTTCTTC,CASSLAQSSYNEQFF
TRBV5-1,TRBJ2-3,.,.,TGCGCCAGCAGCCGCACCATCACCAGGGGAGCCAGAGATACGCAGTATTTT,CASSRTITRGARDTQYF
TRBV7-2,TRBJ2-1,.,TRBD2,TGTGCCAGCAGCTTGACTAGCGGCCGGTACAATGAGCAGTTCTTC,CASSLTSGRYNEQFF
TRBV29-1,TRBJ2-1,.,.,TGCAGGGGAGTCAGCTCCTACAATGAGCAGTTCTTC,CRGVSSYNEQFF
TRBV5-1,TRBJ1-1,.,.,TGCGCCAGCAGCCAAGCCCAGGGTTGGGTCACTGAAGCTTTCTTT,CASSQAQGWVTEAFF
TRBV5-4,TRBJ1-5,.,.,TGTGCCAGCAGCTTCGACAGTTCTCAGCCCCAGCATTTT,CASSFDSSQPQHF
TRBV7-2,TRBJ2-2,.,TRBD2,TGTGCCAGCAGCGCCGGTAGCGGGGGAAGGGCCGGGGAGCTGTTTTTT,CASSAGSGGRAGELFF
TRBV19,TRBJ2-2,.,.,TGTGCCAGTAGTATAGGGGGCCGGACCGGGGAGCTGTTTTTT,CASSIGGRTGELFF
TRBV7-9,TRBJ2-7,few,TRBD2,TGTGCCAGCAGCTTCGGGGGAGGGATCTCCTACGAGCAGTACTTC,CASSFGGGISYEQYF
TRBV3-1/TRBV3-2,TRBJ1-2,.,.,TGTGCCAGCAGCCAAGAGGGAGTTACTGGCTACACCTTC,CASSQEGVTGYTF
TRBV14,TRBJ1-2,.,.,TGTGCCAGCAGCCAAGCGTACCAGGACTATGGCTACACCTTC,CASSQAYQDYGYTF
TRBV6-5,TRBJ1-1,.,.,TGTGCCAGCAGAAGGGAGACAGAGAACACTGAAGCTTTCTTT,CASRRETENTEAFF
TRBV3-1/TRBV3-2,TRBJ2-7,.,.,TGTGCCAGCAGCCAAGATCAACGCAGGTCCGCCGAGCAGTACTTC,CASSQDQRRSAEQYF
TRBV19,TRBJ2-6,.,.,TGTGCCAGTAGTCCACCTCAGGACCCTGGGGCCAACGTCCTGACTTTC,CASSPPQDPGANVLTF
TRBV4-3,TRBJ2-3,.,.,TGCGCCAGCAGAGAGGCACCTATCGCAGATACGCAGTATTTT,CASREAPIADTQYF
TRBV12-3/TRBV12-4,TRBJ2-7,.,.,TGTGCCAGCAGGTCCGAGCGGCGACTCGAGCAGTACTTC,CASRSERRLEQYF
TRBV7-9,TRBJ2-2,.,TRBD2,TGTGCCAGCAGCTTAGGAGTAGCGGGGGCGACCGGGGAGCTGTTTTTT,CASSLGVAGATGELFF
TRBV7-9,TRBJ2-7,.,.,TGTGCCAGCAGCTTAAGGGGAACCGACTACGAGCAGTACTTC,CASSLRGTDYEQYF
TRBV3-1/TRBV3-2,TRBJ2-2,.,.,TGTGCCAGCAGCCAAGATTCGGTCACCGGGGAGCTGTTTTTT,CASSQDSVTGELFF
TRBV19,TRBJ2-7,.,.,TGTGCCAGTAGTATGCAGCGGAGCTCCTACGAGCAGTACTTC,CASSMQRSSYEQYF
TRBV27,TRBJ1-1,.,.,TGTGCCAGCAGTCAGAACACTGAAGCTTTCTTT,CASSQNTEAFF
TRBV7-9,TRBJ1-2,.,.,TGTGCCAGCAGCTTGGTTGCGGTTCAAGCTAACTATGGCTACACCTTC,CASSLVAVQANYGYTF
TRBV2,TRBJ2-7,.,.,TGTGCCAGCAGTGAAGAAGACGTGGGCCTTAACTACGAGCAGTACTTC,CASSEEDVGLNYEQYF
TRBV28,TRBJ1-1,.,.,TGTGCTGGCGGGACCCCGTATGGGGCTTTCTTT,CAGGTPYGAFF
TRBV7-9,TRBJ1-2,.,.,TGTGCCAGCAGCCCAGGCAGGGCGACAATCTATGGCTACACCTTC,CASSPGRATIYGYTF
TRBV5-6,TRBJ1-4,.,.,TGTGCCAGCGGACGAGGTGGGCCCAGTGAAAAACTGTTTTTT,CASGRGGPSEKLFF
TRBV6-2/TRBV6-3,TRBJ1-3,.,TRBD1,TGTGCCAGCAGTTATGGACAGGGGGCGCCTGGAAACACCATATATTTT,CASSYGQGAPGNTIYF
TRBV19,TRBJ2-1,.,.,TGTGCCAGTAGACCAGCTTGGGGTCCCAATGAGCAGTTCTTC,CASRPAWGPNEQFF
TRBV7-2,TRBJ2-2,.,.,TGTGCCAGCAGCTCGGACTTTTCCACCGGGGAGCTGTTTTTT,CASSSDFSTGELFF
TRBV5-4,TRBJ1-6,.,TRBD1,TGTGCCAGCAGCTTGGGAGGACAGGCAGTATCACCCCTCCACTTT,CASSLGGQAVSPLHF
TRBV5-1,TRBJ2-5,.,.,TGCGCCAGCAGCCCGAGACAGAATGGGCTCCAAGAGACCCAGTACTTC,CASSPRQNGLQETQYF
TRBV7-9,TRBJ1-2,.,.,TGTGCCAGCAGCTCTAAGGCAGATCTTAACTATGGCTACACCTTC,CASSSKADLNYGYTF
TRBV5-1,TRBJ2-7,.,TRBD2,TGCGCCAGCAGCTTTGCGGGAGGTAGGGATTCCTACGAGCAGTACTTC,CASSFAGGRDSYEQYF
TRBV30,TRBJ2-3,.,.,TGTGCCTGGACTAGCCTATATAGCACAGATACGCAGTATTTT,CAWTSLYSTDTQYF
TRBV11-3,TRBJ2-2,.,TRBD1,TGTGCCAGCAGCAGAGGGACAGGGGGCGCCGGCGGGGAGCTGTTTTTT,CASSRGTGGAGGELFF
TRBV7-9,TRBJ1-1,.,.,TGTGCCAGCAGCTCGAACTTGGGGGCTGACACTGAAGCTTTCTTT,CASSSNLGADTEAFF
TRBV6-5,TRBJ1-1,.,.,TGTGCCAGCAGTTACAATTCGGGAACTGAAGCTTTCTTT,CASSYNSGTEAFF
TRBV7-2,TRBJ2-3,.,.,TGTGCCAGCAGCTTAGGAGGGGGTAAAGATACGCAGTATTTT,CASSLGGGKDTQYF
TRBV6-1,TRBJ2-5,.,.,TGTGCCAGCAGTGATGGGGTAGGGTACCAAGAGACCCAGTACTTC,CASSDGVGYQETQYF
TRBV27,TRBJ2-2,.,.,TGTGCCAGCAGTTTGGCAGGGCACACCGGGGAGCTGTTTTTT,CASSLAGHTGELFF